This T cell receptor beta chain was sequenced for a study of CD8 T cells in ankylosing spondylitis. Study-wide points: Disease-associated clonotypes exhibited CD8+ identity and were relatively infrequent in peripheral blood. About 8 highly homologous variants made up a TCR beta motif, and this motif appeared characteristic of ankylosing spondylitis blood.

This clonotype was seen ten or more times. What it binds is unknown. TCRdb fed the 5' RACE reads into MiXCR, producing one record per CDR3 protein. The sample shows 200,000 or so distinct CDR3 sequences, roughly 13% of them seen only once. This CDR3 spans 15 amino acids. Looked up from germline, CDR1 is MNHEY and CDR2 is SVGEGT. V was shortened by 7 bases and J by 2 bases, with 15 bases between the two germline ends. What was sequenced was blood, either unsorted or a sorted T cell fraction (not recorded which). The rearrangement joins TRBV6-2 or TRBV6-3 to TRBJ1-5; a possible D gene is TRBD1 (6 bases). The receptor comes from a female donor with ankylosing spondylitis or in good health (not recorded which). CDR3 region: CASTSQGVGNQPQHF. Written as DNA, the CDR3 is TGTGCCAGCACCTCACAGGGAGTCGGCAATCAGCCCCAGCATTTT.